This TCR beta chain was profiled in a study of T cell repertoires in cytomegalovirus infection. Study information: It was the public TCR beta signatures that indicated both CMV infection and matching HLA type.

The CDR3 is 14 amino acids. Trimming left V 7 bases short and J 1 base short, with 13 bases between. The germline CDR1 and CDR2 sequences are SEHNR and FQNEAQ (reference sequence). From the reads, TCRdb called clonotypes with MiXCR, one entry per CDR3 protein. Among under 200,000 distinct CDR3 sequences listed, nearly 9.5% were seen once. This clonotype was seen repeatedly, ten times or more. Antigen: not known. Study conclusions and caveats: Carriers of CMV and the relevant HLA type were discriminated by public TCR beta frequency. It was HLA-C-restricted CMV-specific TCR beta clonotypes that dominated the response ex vivo.

The J gene is TRBJ1-1, the V gene TRBV7-9; maybe TRBD1 (6 bases). Sequencing was done on a sample of PBMCs. The receptor was isolated from a human donor in good health (CMV status not recorded). Some clones in this sample may be carry-over from other donors' samples. The CDR3 sequence: CASIRPDRNTEAFF. CDR3 nucleotides: TGTGCCAGCATAAGACCGGACAGGAACACTGAAGCTTTCTTT.